These 14 T cell receptor beta chains came from one sample sequenced in a study of shared clonotypes between healthy human individuals. The method was immunoSEQ multiplex PCR; TCRdb's version includes in-frame clones alone and lacks a portion of them. The data hold roughly 520,000 clones, with about 96% observed a single time. Material: naive CD4+ T cells sorted from blood. Regarding subset: CD45RA+ positively selected. The receptors come from a woman in her twenties or thirties in good health.

This chain connects TRBV27 to TRBJ1-5; D remains ambiguous. CDR3 size: 15 residues. CDR1 MNHEY and CDR2 SMNVEV come from the germline V gene (reference sequence). The V and J ends lost 1 base and 4 bases respectively, with 11 bases between them. CDR3 nucleotides: TGTGCCAGCAGTTTATGGTCAGGAGGTAATCAGCCCCAGCATTTT. It codes for CASSLWSGGNQPQHF.

The chain joins TRBV10-3 to TRBJ2-7, with 9 bases fitting TRBD2. The CDR3 length is 15 residues. Trimming cost V 5 bases and J 6 bases; bases outside gene matches: 11. Germline assignment: CDR1 ENHRY and CDR2 SYGVKD. The CDR3 DNA reads TGTGCCATCAGTTTCTCCCCAGCGGGAGGTGGCGAGCAGTACTTC. Amino acids: CAISFSPAGGGEQYF.

The V and J genes are TRBV5-1 and TRBJ2-1; 12 bases map to TRBD2. V gave up 0 bases and J gave up 10 bases; unmatched junction bases: 8. CDR1 and CDR2 (germline): SGHRS, YFSETQ. CDR3 length: 16 residues. The CDR3: CASSLEPASGRDEQFF. The DNA of the CDR3 is TGCGCCAGCAGCTTGGAACCGGCTAGCGGGAGGGACGAGCAGTTCTTC.

The rearrangement links TRBV5-1 to TRBJ1-1; tentatively, D is TRBD1 (5 bases). Germline V gene data show CDR1 as SGHRS and CDR2 as YFSETQ. The V and J ends lost 4 bases and 2 bases respectively, with 12 bases between them. The CDR3 has 14 residues. The CDR3 region is CASSQGPSNTEAFF. Here the CDR3 DNA reads TGCGCCAGCAGCCAGGGACCTTCTAACACTGAAGCTTTCTTT.

The chain joins TRBV28 to TRBJ2-1; 9 bases are shared with TRBD1. This CDR3 region has 14 residues. Germline trimming cut 7 bases from V and 9 bases from J; bases unmatched to any gene: 10. Germline CDR1 reads MDHEN; CDR2 reads SYDVKM. The CDR3 DNA follows: TGTGCCAGCAACCGGGACAGGGTTAGAGGTGAGCAGTTCTTC. As protein: CASNRDRVRGEQFF.

This clone was seen only once. This rearrangement joins TRBV9 to TRBJ2-2; D might be TRBD2 (6 bases). The CDR3 consists of 15 residues. Germline-derived CDR1 and CDR2 are SGDLS and YYNGEE. Trimming cost V 3 bases and J 5 bases, with 14 bases left between them. In DNA form, the CDR3 reads TGTGCCAGCAGCGAGGACCCGGAGGGGACCGGGGAGCTGTTTTTT. Translating it yields CASSEDPEGTGELFF.

This clone was observed a few times. V is TRBV7-9 and J is TRBJ1-3; unclear D gene. Trimming cost V 2 bases and J 8 bases, with 7 bases left between them. The CDR3 runs 12 residues. The germline gives CDR1 SEHNR, CDR2 FQNEAQ (reference sequence). The CDR3 loop reads CASSLKRDTIYF. In DNA form, the CDR3 reads TGTGCCAGCAGCTTAAAGAGGGACACCATATATTTT.

The V and J genes are TRBV30 and TRBJ2-7; 10 bases fit TRBD2. With 4 bases clipped from V and 5 bases from J, the junction kept 8 bases outside the gene matches. The germline gives CDR1 GTSNPN, CDR2 SVGIG (reference sequence). CDR3 length: 14 amino acids. CDR3 amino acids: CAWILSSGSNEQYF. Here the CDR3 DNA reads TGTGCCTGGATTTTATCTAGCGGGAGTAACGAGCAGTACTTC.

V and J are TRBV28 and TRBJ1-5; 9 bases fit TRBD1. This CDR3 has 21 amino acids. Germline lookup yields CDR1 MDHEN and CDR2 SYDVKM. J gave up 6 bases and V 6 bases, and 27 bases lay outside the gene matches. The CDR3 protein is CASSRNRGRGSAGGAGQPQHF. CDR3 bases: TGTGCCAGCAGCCGTAACAGGGGGCGCGGGTCAGCCGGGGGCGCGGGTCAGCCCCAGCATTTT. Full variable domain (rest looked up from reference TRBV28 and TRBJ1-5): DVKVTQSSRYLVKRTGEKVFLECVQDMDHENMFWYRQDPGLGLRLIYFSYDVKMKEKGDIPEGYSVSREKKERFSLILESASTNQTSMYLCASSRNRGRGSAGGAGQPQHFGDGTRLSIL.

This clone is a singleton in its sample. The chain uses TRBV7-9 and TRBJ2-5, with unresolved D. The V end lost 1 base, the J end lost 5 bases, and 8 bases lay between the germline ends. The CDR3 contains 13 residues. In germline, CDR1 is SEHNR, CDR2 FQNEAQ (reference sequence). DNA of the CDR3: TGTGCCAGCAGCTTAGGTGTTCGGGAGACCCAGTACTTC. The encoded protein is CASSLGVRETQYF.

V is TRBV7-3 and J is TRBJ1-5, with TRBD1 matching over 10 bases. Germline CDR1 is SGHTA and CDR2 is FQGTGA. With V trimmed by 4 bases and J by 4 bases, 4 bases remained unmatched. The CDR3 extends over 15 amino acids. The CDR3, as DNA: TGTGCCAGCAGCTGTGGGACAGGGGAAAATCAGCCCCAGCATTTT. Its protein is CASSCGTGENQPQHF.

The chain couples TRBV18 to TRBJ1-1; D is unclear. Per germline, CDR1 KGHSH and CDR2 LQKENI. Trimming took 4 bases from V and 1 from J, leaving 7 bases between them. The CDR3 contains 13 residues. CDR3 nucleotides: TGTGCCAGCTCACTCGAAGGGAACACTGAAGCTTTCTTT. Translation gives CASSLEGNTEAFF.

The rearrangement links TRBV2 to TRBJ2-7, with TRBD2 matching over 12 bases. Germline lookup yields CDR1 SNHLY and CDR2 FYNNEI. With 6 bases clipped from V and 2 bases from J, the junction kept 5 bases outside the gene matches. The CDR3 has 15 amino acids. CDR3 sequence: CASSQLAGGPYEQYF. CDR3 bases: TGTGCCAGCAGCCAACTAGCGGGAGGACCCTACGAGCAGTACTTC.

The rearrangement joins TRBV28 to TRBJ2-7; TRBD1 agrees at 11 bases. Per the germline V gene, CDR1 is MDHEN and CDR2 is SYDVKM. CDR3 length equals 15 residues. V was clipped by 4 bases and J by 2 bases; unmatched bases: 4. In DNA form, the CDR3 reads TGTGCCAGCAGTTCGTCGGGACAGGGGGCCTACGAGCAGTACTTC. It translates to CASSSSGQGAYEQYF.